The sequence of this T cell receptor beta chain was determined in a study of blood T cell repertoires in COVID-19. V lost 1 base and J 4 bases, leaving 16 bases between the germline ends. CDR3 length equals 17 residues. Germline V gene sequence: CDR1 LGHDT, CDR2 YNNKEL (reference sequence). TCRdb keeps only in-frame clones here, not all; method: immunoSEQ multiplex PCR. Counted here are some 150,000 clones, roughly nine tenths occurring once; the ten biggest clones make up about a tenth. The rearrangement links TRBV3-1 (or the pseudogene TRBV3-2) to TRBJ2-2; D may be TRBD2 (5 bases). Sequenced input: peripheral blood. This receptor was obtained from a woman aged 55-69 years with COVID-19, enrolled during active disease. CDR3 nucleotides: TGTGCCAGCAGCCAAGGACAACTAGTTGCGGGCACCGGGGAGCTGTTTTTT. It encodes CASSQGQLVAGTGELFF.